These 30 T cell receptor beta chains share one sample of origin, sequenced in a study of shared clonotypes between healthy human individuals. TCRdb keeps only in-frame clones here, not all; method: immunoSEQ multiplex PCR. The repertoire consists of under 2.5 million clones, with just under 95% occurring once and the leading ten covering about 0.41%. The sequenced sample consisted of naive CD4+ T cells from PBMCs. Noted subset: CD45RA+ positively selected. The receptors were gathered from a man aged 18 to 35 in good health. Some clones in this sample may be carry-over from other donors' samples.

Details on this clone: This CDR3 is also generated by other DNA sequences in the sample. The J gene is TRBJ2-7, the V gene TRBV6-1, with TRBD1 as a possible D gene (6 bases). The CDR3 is 14 amino acids. V was shortened by 2 bases and J by 0 bases, with 8 bases between the two germline ends. CDR1 is MNHNS, CDR2 SASEGT, per germline. The CDR3 loop is CASSERGSSYEQYF. The CDR3 DNA sequence: TGTGCCAGCAGTGAAAGGGGGAGCTCCTACGAGCAGTACTTC.

The CDR3 DNA reads as TGTGCCAGCAGCCCCGCGCCGAGTAGCAATGAGCAGTTCTTC. It encodes CASSPAPSSNEQFF. The chain employs TRBV11-3 and TRBJ2-1; D is ambiguous. Germline CDR1 reads SGHNT; CDR2 reads YENEEA. This CDR3 region has 14 residues. Trimming took 5 bases from V and 6 from J, leaving 14 bases between them.

J is TRBJ2-2 and V is TRBV7-2; 7 bases are shared with TRBD2. V gave up 5 bases and J gave up 2 bases; unmatched junction bases: 11. CDR3 length equals 17 residues. Germline CDR1 and CDR2: SGHTA and FQGNSA. CDR3 in amino acids: CASSLTTGTINTGELFF. Here the CDR3 DNA reads TGTGCCAGCAGCCTCACCACCGGGACTATTAACACCGGGGAGCTGTTTTTT.

The J gene is TRBJ2-5, the V gene TRBV28, with 10 bases matching TRBD2. V shed 6 bases, J shed 0 bases, and the junction held 10 bases outside the gene matches. Per germline, CDR1 MDHEN and CDR2 SYDVKM. The CDR3 contains 17 residues. The CDR3 protein is CASSPGLGLADQETQYF. The CDR3 DNA reads as TGTGCCAGCAGCCCGGGCTTAGGACTAGCGGACCAAGAGACCCAGTACTTC. Full variable domain (rest looked up from reference TRBV28 and TRBJ2-5): DVKVTQSSRYLVKRTGEKVFLECVQDMDHENMFWYRQDPGLGLRLIYFSYDVKMKEKGDIPEGYSVSREKKERFSLILESASTNQTSMYLCASSPGLGLADQETQYFGPGTRLLVL.

The V gene is TRBV5-1, the J gene TRBJ2-1; D possibly corresponds to TRBD2 (6 bases). This CDR3 is built from 14 residues. Trimming removed 4 bases at V and 5 bases at J, with 13 bases between. Per the germline V gene, CDR1 is SGHRS and CDR2 is YFSETQ. The CDR3: CASSLLASNNEQFF. CDR3 DNA: TGCGCCAGCAGCCTGCTAGCGTCAAACAATGAGCAGTTCTTC.

J is TRBJ2-1 and V is TRBV7-2, with TRBD2 matching 11 bases. The J segment lost 3 bases and the V segment lost 2 bases, leaving 6 bases of the junction unmatched. The CDR3 spans 17 residues. CDR1 and CDR2 from the germline V gene are SGHTA and FQGNSA. CDR3 loop: CASSLWRTSGSYNEQFF. CDR3 nucleotide sequence: TGTGCCAGCAGCTTATGGAGAACTAGCGGGAGCTACAATGAGCAGTTCTTC.

The chain is built from TRBV14 and TRBJ2-3; 7 bases are a match to TRBD2. The CDR3 consists of 16 residues. The junction had 7 bases not matched to a gene; V was cut back by 4 bases and J by 0 bases. Germline lookup yields CDR1 SGHDN and CDR2 FVKESK. CDR3 in amino acids: CASSPWEGLSTDTQYF. Here the CDR3 DNA reads TGTGCCAGCAGCCCATGGGAGGGACTGAGCACAGATACGCAGTATTTT.

V is TRBV10-1 and J is TRBJ2-7; 8 nucleotides match TRBD1. In germline, CDR1 is WNHNN, CDR2 SYGVQD (reference sequence). V was clipped by 6 bases and J by 6 bases; unmatched bases: 10. The CDR3 is made up of 14 amino acids. The CDR3 is CASSGQGAVGEQYF. The DNA of the CDR3 is TGCGCCAGCAGCGGACAGGGAGCCGTGGGCGAGCAGTACTTC.

This chain joins TRBV7-8 and TRBJ2-1, with D possibly matching TRBD1 (6 bases). The CDR3 runs to 16 residues. CDR1 is SGHVS, CDR2 FQNEAQ, per germline. V was shortened by 4 bases and J by 4 bases, with 17 bases between the two germline ends. CDR3 protein: CASSSAPGTHYNEQFF. DNA for the CDR3: TGTGCCAGCAGCTCAGCCCCCGGGACACATTACAATGAGCAGTTCTTC.

V and J are TRBV27 and TRBJ2-7; possible D gene TRBD2, 6 bases. V lost 6 bases and J lost 1, with 13 bases in between. The CDR3 spans 14 residues. The germline gives CDR1 MNHEY, CDR2 SMNVEV (reference sequence). In DNA form, the CDR3 reads TGTGCCAGCAGCTCCCTTAGCGGTTCCTACGAGCAGTACTTC. The encoded protein is CASSSLSGSYEQYF.

The rearrangement links TRBV7-3 to TRBJ2-1; no definite D call. This CDR3 has 16 amino acids. The V end lost 1 base, the J end lost 0 bases, and 10 bases lay between the germline ends. The germline V gene encodes CDR1 SGHTA and CDR2 FQGTGA. CDR3 residues: CASSLSAVTSYNEQFF. The CDR3 DNA follows: TGTGCCAGCAGCTTAAGTGCGGTGACCTCCTACAATGAGCAGTTCTTC. The variable domain in full, with the rest retrieved from reference TRBV7-3 and TRBJ2-1, is GAGVSQTPSNKVTEKGKYVELRCDPISGHTALYWYRQSLGQGPEFLIYFQGTGAADDSGLPNDRFFAVRPEGSVSTLKIQRTERGDSAVYLCASSLSAVTSYNEQFFGPGTRLTVL.

In nucleotides, the CDR3 is TGCAGCGTTGCCCAGGGAGCCCCAACAGATACGCAGTATTTT. Amino acids: CSVAQGAPTDTQYF. This chain uses TRBV29-1 with TRBJ2-3; D possibly matches TRBD1 or TRBD2 (5 bases each). CDR3 length: 14 amino acids. Trimming stripped 4 bases from V and 3 bases from J, with 14 bases between. CDR1 is SQVTM and CDR2 is ANQGSEA in the germline V gene.

This clone was picked up one time. This chain joins TRBV2 and TRBJ1-4; D remains ambiguous. Germline V gives CDR1 SNHLY, CDR2 FYNNEI. The CDR3 extends over 16 amino acids. The ends were cut back, 7 bases at V and 4 bases at J, with 19 bases in the middle. The CDR3 loop is CASTETKGRNNEKLFF. In DNA, the CDR3 is TGTGCCAGCACCGAGACAAAAGGGAGAAATAATGAAAAACTGTTTTTT. The full variable domain, with the rest looked up from reference TRBV2 and TRBJ1-4, is EPEVTQTPSHQVTQMGQEVILRCVPISNHLYFYWYRQILGQKVEFLVSFYNNEISEKSEIFDDQFSVERPDGSNFTLKIRSTKLEDSAMYFCASTETKGRNNEKLFFGSGTQLSVL.

This clone was counted only a few times. This sequence joins TRBV28 and TRBJ1-2, with D unresolved. The CDR3 has 15 amino acids. In germline, CDR1 is MDHEN, CDR2 SYDVKM. The V end was cut by 7 bases, the J end by 2 bases, with 17 bases between. The CDR3 spells CASIPSLGKNYGYTF. The CDR3 DNA sequence: TGTGCCAGCATCCCGAGCTTAGGGAAGAACTATGGCTACACCTTC.

On this clone itself: In this CDR3 the conserved last residue, phenylalanine or tryptophan, is missing, so a read error is likely. It is unclear where the CDR3 begins or ends on the DNA, so no DNA is shown, and the CDR3 is as TCRdb lists it. This chain joins TRBV13 and TRBJ2-3; the table assigns TRBD2, which was not confirmed against the DNA. Inclusive of both ends, the CDR3 amounts to 13 amino acids. Germline CDR1 PRHDT, CDR2 FYEKMQ (reference sequence). The CDR3 spells CASSLRLNGSPTI.

This clone was picked up one time. The chain carries TRBV6-5 and TRBJ2-3, with 7 bases aligning to TRBD2. From germline, CDR1 is MNHEY and CDR2 SVGAGI. This CDR3 comprises 14 residues. Germline trimming cut 6 bases from V and 8 bases from J; bases unmatched to any gene: 11. As DNA, the CDR3 is TGTGCCAGCAGCTACCAGCGGGACGGATTTACGCAGTATTTT. Protein: CASSYQRDGFTQYF.

This rearrangement joins TRBV5-1 to TRBJ2-1; 14 positions agree with TRBD2. Per the germline V gene, CDR1 is SGHRS and CDR2 is YFSETQ. This CDR3 contains 18 residues. Trimming cost V 4 bases and J 7 bases; bases outside gene matches: 13. CDR3 nucleotide sequence: TGCGCCAGCAGCCACCCCGTGGGACTAGCGGGAGTCCGTAATGAGCAGTTCTTC. Protein sequence: CASSHPVGLAGVRNEQFF.

The chain combines TRBV6-5 with TRBJ2-1; D not resolved. Germline CDR1 reads MNHEY; CDR2 reads SVGAGI. V was cut by 2 bases and J by 6 bases, with 11 bases left in between. The length of the CDR3 is 14 residues. Here the CDR3 reads CASSYGIQTNEQFF. The CDR3 DNA reads as TGTGCCAGCAGTTACGGGATACAGACCAATGAGCAGTTCTTC.

V usage is TRBV5-1 and J usage is TRBJ2-1; 9 bases line up with TRBD2. Germline CDR1 reads SGHRS; CDR2 reads YFSETQ. This CDR3 has 16 amino acids. The trim removed 7 bases at V and 5 bases at J, leaving 13 bases unmatched. The CDR3 DNA follows: TGCGCCAGCGCGAGCCTAAGGACTAGCGCCAACAATGAGCAGTTCTTC. Translated: CASASLRTSANNEQFF.

The genes are TRBV6-5 and TRBJ1-1, with D possibly matching TRBD1 (5 bases). The germline V and J ends were trimmed by 2 bases and 4 bases, with 14 bases remaining between them. Germline CDR1 reads MNHEY; CDR2 reads SVGAGI. This CDR3 is 15 amino acids long. The CDR3 is CASSYQIGVSTEAFF. The CDR3 coding sequence is TGTGCCAGCAGTTACCAAATAGGGGTGAGCACTGAAGCTTTCTTT.

The V gene is TRBV7-8, the J gene TRBJ2-3; the D gene is possibly TRBD1 (6 bases). The CDR3 is made up of 15 amino acids. Germline V lookup: CDR1 SGHVS, CDR2 FQNEAQ. V lost 5 bases and J lost 4, with 16 bases in between. The chain's CDR3 is CASSKSRGRADTQYF. In DNA form, the CDR3 reads TGTGCCAGCAGCAAGAGCAGGGGTCGAGCAGATACGCAGTATTTT.

This clone was counted a single time. Different DNA sequences within this sample yield the same CDR3. V gene TRBV9 combines with J gene TRBJ1-5, with no clear D. The CDR3 covers 14 residues. V gave up 3 bases and J gave up 4 bases, with 11 bases separating them. Germline V gives CDR1 SGDLS, CDR2 YYNGEE. CDR3 coding DNA: TGTGCCAGCAGCGCCACGGGTGGAAATCAGCCCCAGCATTTT. Residues: CASSATGGNQPQHF.

The rearrangement uses TRBV5-4 and TRBJ1-5; perhaps TRBD1 as D (5 bases). V was clipped by 4 bases and J by 0 bases, with 11 bases between them. Germline CDR1 reads SGHNT; CDR2 reads YYREEE (reference sequence). The CDR3 spans 15 residues. The CDR3 DNA is TGTGCCAGCAGCAGTGGGGGGGATAGCAATCAGCCCCAGCATTTT. Translated, it gives CASSSGGDSNQPQHF. The variable domain in full, completed from reference TRBV5-4 and TRBJ1-5, reads ETGVTQSPTHLIKTRGQQVTLRCSSQSGHNTVSWYQQALGQGPQFIFQYYREEENGRGNFPPRFSGLQFPNYSSELNVNALELDDSALYLCASSSGGDSNQPQHFGDGTRLSIL.

The chain uses TRBV7-9 and TRBJ1-2; D not certain. V gave up 5 bases and J gave up 8 bases, with 21 bases separating them. CDR3 length equals 15 residues. Per germline, CDR1 SEHNR and CDR2 FQNEAQ (reference sequence). The CDR3 bases are TGTGCCAGCAGCCCCCTAAAGGGATCAGAAAAGGGCTACACCTTC. This codes for CASSPLKGSEKGYTF.

The chain joins TRBV6-1 to TRBJ2-7, with 8 bases lining up with TRBD2. Germline V gives CDR1 MNHNS, CDR2 SASEGT. The CDR3 has 15 amino acids. V lost 6 bases and J lost 6; bases outside the gene matches: 13. CDR3: CASRPGSAGAGEQYF. The CDR3 DNA reads TGTGCCAGCAGGCCCGGTTCAGCGGGAGCTGGCGAGCAGTACTTC.

The V and J genes are TRBV7-2 and TRBJ1-6; a possible D gene is TRBD1 (5 bases). There are 16 residues in the CDR3. Germline assignment: CDR1 SGHTA and CDR2 FQGNSA. V shed 1 base and J shed 6 bases, with 13 bases lying between them. The CDR3 bases are TGTGCCAGCAGCTTAGTGTGGGGACCAAGTAATTCACCCCTCCACTTT. Translated: CASSLVWGPSNSPLHF.

This clone occurred a few times. The CDR3 loop reads CASRRFGTGDTEAFF. The CDR3 DNA is TGTGCCAGTAGAAGGTTCGGGACAGGGGACACTGAAGCTTTCTTT. The chain uses TRBV19 and TRBJ1-1; 10 positions agree with TRBD1. This CDR3 is built from 15 residues. V trimming: 6 bases; J trimming: 3 bases; junction bases outside the gene matches: 7. Germline-derived CDR1 and CDR2 are LNHDA and SQIVND (reference sequence).

The V call is TRBV6-6, the J call TRBJ2-7, with D maybe TRBD2 (6 bases). In germline, CDR1 is MNHNY, CDR2 SVGAGI (reference sequence). The germline V and J ends were trimmed by 10 bases and 6 bases, with 19 bases remaining between them. The CDR3 is 13 amino acids. CDR3 coding DNA: TGTGCCACCAGGCGGGGAGCCGACCGCGAGCAGTACTTC. Residues: CATRRGADREQYF.

The gene calls are TRBV25-1 and TRBJ1-2; D might be TRBD1 (6 bases). This CDR3 region has 16 residues. V lost 2 bases and J lost 2, with 15 bases in between. Germline CDR1 reads MGHDK; CDR2 reads SYGVNS. For the CDR3, the DNA is TGTGCCAGCAGTGAAGTAGGGCAGGGGAGCAACTATGGCTACACCTTC. This encodes CASSEVGQGSNYGYTF.

This chain links TRBV30 with TRBJ2-7, with D unclear. CDR1 is GTSNPN, CDR2 SVGIG, per germline (reference sequence). The CDR3 consists of 13 residues. The ends were cut back, 0 bases at V and 3 bases at J, with 9 bases in the middle. The CDR3: CAWSVQLVYEQYF. CDR3 nucleotide sequence: TGTGCCTGGAGTGTACAGTTAGTCTACGAGCAGTACTTC.